This passage covers 29 T cell receptor beta chains from one sample sequenced in a study of blood T cell repertoires in COVID-19. Repertoires were generated with immunoSEQ multiplex PCR, while TCRdb's copy carries only in-frame clones and drops some. This table has around 64,000 clones, roughly nine tenths appearing once. The sample taken for sequencing was peripheral blood. These TCRs come from a man at least 80 years old in a cohort sampled during active COVID-19.

This clone occurred once. V gene TRBV9 combines with J gene TRBJ2-7; possibly TRBD2 for D (5 bases). Germline-derived CDR1 and CDR2 are SGDLS and YYNGEE. The CDR3 is 16 amino acids. The V and J ends lost 0 bases and 3 bases respectively, with 16 bases between them. The CDR3 DNA reads TGTGCCAGCAGCGTAGTTGAAGGAGGCAGGATCTACGAGCAGTACTTC. This codes for CASSVVEGGRIYEQYF.

This clone was seen more than once but under ten times. V and J are TRBV4-2 and TRBJ2-2, with D hard to call. Per germline, CDR1 LGHNA and CDR2 YNFKEQ. The CDR3 consists of 14 residues. V dropped 0 bases and J dropped 3 bases, with 5 bases sitting between them. CDR3: CASSQDTDTGELFF. CDR3 DNA: TGTGCCAGCAGCCAAGATACGGACACCGGGGAGCTGTTTTTT.

In this sample, this clone turned up once. CDR3 coding DNA: TGCAGCGTTCGGACAGGGGGGAACACCGGGGAGCTGTTTTTT. This codes for CSVRTGGNTGELFF. The chain links TRBV29-1 to TRBJ2-2; TRBD1 matches at 10 bases. Trimming at V came to 5 bases and at J to 1 base, leaving 1 base not matched to a gene. The V gene's germline CDR1 is SQVTM and CDR2 ANQGSEA. This CDR3 is built from 14 residues.

The chain couples TRBV27 to TRBJ1-5; a weak D match, TRBD1 (6 bases). The CDR3 contains 17 residues. The ends were cut back, 0 bases at V and 0 bases at J, with 12 bases in the middle. Germline V gene sequence: CDR1 MNHEY, CDR2 SMNVEV (reference sequence). CDR3 loop: CASSLSKGHLSNQPQHF. CDR3 nucleotides: TGTGCCAGCAGTTTATCGAAGGGACACCTTAGCAATCAGCCCCAGCATTTT.

This clone came up once. The rearrangement joins TRBV5-6 to TRBJ2-2, with 7 bases matching TRBD1. The V gene's germline CDR1 is SGHDT and CDR2 YYEEEE. The CDR3 extends over 15 amino acids. The ends lost 1 base at V and 0 bases at J; junction bases unmatched: 0. The CDR3 here is CASSLRGPNTGELFF. As DNA, the CDR3 is TGTGCCAGCAGCTTGAGGGGGCCGAACACCGGGGAGCTGTTTTTT.

The V gene is TRBV7-3, the J gene TRBJ1-2, with D perhaps TRBD1 (6 bases). This CDR3 is built from 14 residues. V lost 4 bases and J lost 4, with 13 bases in between. Germline V gene sequence: CDR1 SGHTA, CDR2 FQGTGA. CDR3 coding DNA: TGTGCCAGCAGCTCCGGCGGACAGAGCTATGGCTACACCTTC. Its translation: CASSSGGQSYGYTF.

The chain employs TRBV9 and TRBJ1-2; D unclear. CDR3 length equals 14 residues. Germline V gene data show CDR1 as SGDLS and CDR2 as YYNGEE. The V gene lost 3 bases and the J gene lost 5 bases, with 14 bases spanning the gap. CDR3 sequence reads: CASSAEMAGYGYTF. As DNA, the CDR3 is TGTGCCAGCAGCGCTGAAATGGCCGGGTATGGCTACACCTTC.

The CDR3 spells CASRTENYGYTF. CDR3 in DNA: TGCGCCAGCAGGACAGAGAACTATGGCTACACCTTC. The rearrangement links TRBV5-1 to TRBJ1-2; a weak D match, TRBD1 (5 bases). Germline V lookup: CDR1 SGHRS, CDR2 YFSETQ. CDR3 length equals 12 residues. Trimming removed 5 bases at V and 2 bases at J, with 7 bases between. The entire variable domain, with the rest obtained from reference TRBV5-1 and TRBJ1-2, is as follows: KAGVTQTPRYLIKTRGQQVTLSCSPISGHRSVSWYQQTPGQGLQFLFEYFSETQRNKGNFPGRFSGRQFSNSRSEMNVSTLELGDSALYLCASRTENYGYTFGSGTRLTVV.

The V gene is TRBV9, the J gene TRBJ2-3; 7 nucleotides line up with TRBD1. The ends lost 4 bases at V and 4 bases at J; junction bases unmatched: 15. This CDR3 is built from 17 residues. Germline V gives CDR1 SGDLS, CDR2 YYNGEE. The CDR3 loop reads CASSPLVGQRDADTQYF. CDR3 nucleotides: TGTGCCAGCAGCCCCCTAGTGGGACAGAGGGACGCAGATACGCAGTATTTT.

This chain uses TRBV29-1 with TRBJ2-5; 11 bases map to TRBD2. Germline loops: CDR1 SQVTM, CDR2 ANQGSEA. CDR3 size: 15 residues. After removal of 6 bases from V and 1 base from J, the junction contained 7 bases not matched to a gene. CDR3 sequence (DNA): TGCAGCGTCGGGGGACTAGCGGAGCCCCAAGAGACCCAGTACTTC. Its translation is CSVGGLAEPQETQYF.

The V gene is TRBV30, the J gene TRBJ1-1, with D perhaps matching TRBD1 (6 bases). The ends were cut back, 6 bases at V and 1 base at J, with 9 bases in the middle. This CDR3 contains 12 residues. Germline V gene data show CDR1 as GTSNPN and CDR2 as SVGIG (reference sequence). The CDR3 protein is CACARGNTEAFF. CDR3 bases: TGTGCCTGTGCCAGGGGGAACACTGAAGCTTTCTTT.

This clone was found once. The V call is TRBV7-9, the J call TRBJ1-6; 9 bases line up with TRBD1. V was pared by 5 bases and J by 6 bases, with 5 bases of the junction left unmatched. This CDR3 spans 15 amino acids. Germline-derived CDR1 and CDR2 are SEHNR and FQNEAQ (reference sequence). The CDR3 coding sequence is TGTGCCAGCAGCGCGGGACAGGGTGGTAATTCACCCCTCCACTTT. It codes for CASSAGQGGNSPLHF.

J is TRBJ2-4 and V is TRBV7-2; 10 bases match TRBD1. Per germline, CDR1 SGHTA and CDR2 FQGNSA. With 5 bases clipped from V and 10 bases from J, the junction kept 8 bases outside the gene matches. The CDR3 runs to 14 residues. CDR3 sequence: CASSPRDRGAIQYF. The CDR3 DNA reads TGTGCCAGCAGCCCGAGGGACAGGGGAGCTATTCAGTACTTC.

The J gene is TRBJ1-5, the V gene TRBV3-1 (or the pseudogene TRBV3-2), with 8 bases aligning to TRBD1. Germline V lookup: CDR1 LGHDT, CDR2 YNNKEL (reference sequence). This CDR3 has 14 residues. Losses at the gene ends were 0 bases for V and 8 bases for J; bases not matched to a gene: 3. The CDR3 loop is CASSQEQGAEPQHF. The DNA of the CDR3 is TGTGCCAGCAGCCAAGAGCAGGGGGCCGAGCCCCAGCATTTT.

The chain combines TRBV9 with TRBJ1-3; possible D gene TRBD1, 6 bases. The CDR3 has 15 amino acids. The germline gives CDR1 SGDLS, CDR2 YYNGEE. The germline V and J ends were trimmed by 3 bases and 4 bases, with 14 bases remaining between them. The CDR3 is CASSEGNREGNTIYF. In DNA, the CDR3 is TGTGCCAGCAGCGAGGGGAACAGGGAAGGAAACACCATATATTTT.

The rearrangement links TRBV9 to TRBJ2-7; 9 nucleotides line up with TRBD2. Germline V gene sequence: CDR1 SGDLS, CDR2 YYNGEE. The CDR3 totals 15 residues. J gave up 5 bases and V 3 bases, and 9 bases lay outside the gene matches. CDR3 DNA sequence: TGTGCCAGCAGCGCCCCAGCGGGAGGATTAGACGAGCAGTACTTC. This codes for CASSAPAGGLDEQYF.

The chain couples TRBV30 to TRBJ1-1; 7 bases line up with TRBD1. This CDR3 region has 13 residues. CDR1 is GTSNPN, CDR2 SVGIG, per germline (reference sequence). V trimming: 5 bases; J trimming: 4 bases; junction bases outside the gene matches: 7. CDR3 sequence reads: CAWERNRGTEAFF. The CDR3 DNA reads as TGTGCCTGGGAGCGAAACAGGGGCACTGAAGCTTTCTTT.

This clone is a singleton in its sample. The chain recombines TRBV11-2 with TRBJ2-2; the match to TRBD1 covers 7 bases. CDR3 length: 16 residues. Germline CDR1 is SGHAT and CDR2 is FQNNGV. The trim removed 5 bases at V and 0 bases at J, leaving 6 bases unmatched. CDR3 loop: CASSLQQGANTGELFF. For the CDR3, the DNA is TGTGCCAGCAGCCTTCAGCAGGGGGCGAACACCGGGGAGCTGTTTTTT. Full variable domain (rest looked up from reference TRBV11-2 and TRBJ2-2): EAGVAQSPRYKIIEKRQSVAFWCNPISGHATLYWYQQILGQGPKLLIQFQNNGVVDDSQLPKDRFSAERLKGVDSTLKIQPAKLEDSAVYLCASSLQQGANTGELFFGEGSRLTVL.

The chain couples TRBV30 to TRBJ1-5; TRBD1 aligns across 8 bases. The CDR3 has 15 amino acids. Per germline, CDR1 GTSNPN and CDR2 SVGIG (reference sequence). V trimming: 4 bases; J trimming: 2 bases; junction bases outside the gene matches: 7. The CDR3 region is CAWTSGQGGNQPQHF. The DNA of the CDR3 is TGTGCCTGGACCTCAGGACAGGGTGGCAATCAGCCCCAGCATTTT.

The gene calls are TRBV6-5 and TRBJ1-4; TRBD1 agrees at 8 bases. V lost 7 bases, J lost 8 bases, and 6 bases stayed unmatched. The germline V gene has CDR1 MNHEY and CDR2 SVGAGI. This CDR3 comprises 13 residues. The CDR3 nucleotides are TGTGCCAGCAATGGACAGGGTGAGGAAAAACTGTTTTTT. As protein: CASNGQGEEKLFF.

V is TRBV19 and J is TRBJ2-5, with 10 positions matching TRBD2. Germline lookup yields CDR1 LNHDA and CDR2 SQIVND (reference sequence). The CDR3 is made up of 15 amino acids. The trim removed 3 bases at V and 9 bases at J, leaving 10 bases unmatched. CDR3 in DNA: TGTGCCAGTAGTATGGTGGCTAGCGGGGGCAGGGCCCAGTACTTC. Translated, it gives CASSMVASGGRAQYF.

This CDR3 reads CASSKGTHQETQYF. DNA of the CDR3: TGTGCCAGCAGCAAAGGAACTCACCAAGAGACCCAGTACTTC. V and J are TRBV21-1 and TRBJ2-5; the tabulated D call, TRBD2, remains unverified against the DNA. TRBV21-1 is deemed a pseudogene. This CDR3 contains 14 residues.

The V gene is TRBV4-3, the J gene TRBJ1-2, with D tentatively TRBD1 (6 bases). The CDR3 consists of 16 residues. The V gene lost 2 bases and the J gene lost 4 bases, with 17 bases spanning the gap. The V gene's germline CDR1 is LGHNA and CDR2 YSLEER. CDR3 DNA sequence: TGCGCCAGCAGCCAAACAGCTTGGGGGGGCGGCTATGGCTACACCTTC. As protein: CASSQTAWGGGYGYTF.

This clone was counted a few times. This chain links TRBV6-2 or TRBV6-3 with TRBJ1-5; D is undetermined. CDR3 size: 14 residues. Germline lookup yields CDR1 MNHEY and CDR2 SVGEGT. V lost 0 bases, J lost 4 bases, and 7 bases lay in between. CDR3 in amino acids: CASSYSTPNQPQHF. For the CDR3, the DNA is TGTGCCAGCAGTTACTCGACACCGAATCAGCCCCAGCATTTT.

This chain joins TRBV5-8 and TRBJ1-3, with D possibly being TRBD1 (6 bases). The CDR3 covers 14 residues. Germline lookup yields CDR1 SGHTS and CDR2 YDEGEE. The V gene lost 0 bases and the J gene lost 2 bases, with 6 bases spanning the gap. For the CDR3, the DNA is TGTGCCAGCAGCTTGGGGACAGCTGGAAACACCATATATTTT. Translating gives CASSLGTAGNTIYF.

The sample holds one count of this clone. A read error may produce the germline difference seen at one junction end. The CDR3 region is CAGSSREPSYNEQFF. CDR3 bases: TGTGCCGGCAGTAGCCGGGAACCCTCCTACAATGAGCAGTTCTTC. This chain connects TRBV6-5 to TRBJ2-1; D possibly corresponds to TRBD2 (5 bases). Germline-derived CDR1 and CDR2 are MNHEY and SVGAGI. There are 15 residues in the CDR3.

This chain links TRBV9 with TRBJ2-3; 8 nucleotides line up with TRBD1. V trimming: 0 bases; J trimming: 1 base; junction bases outside the gene matches: 7. Germline loops: CDR1 SGDLS, CDR2 YYNGEE. The CDR3 totals 17 residues. The CDR3 spells CASSVGASRGRTDTQYF. DNA of the CDR3: TGTGCCAGCAGCGTAGGAGCCTCCAGGGGGCGCACAGATACGCAGTATTTT.

V usage is TRBV2 and J usage is TRBJ1-2; D may be TRBD1 (5 bases). Trimming removed 7 bases from V and 3 bases from J, with 15 bases in between. The CDR3 contains 14 residues. Germline lookup yields CDR1 SNHLY and CDR2 FYNNEI. The CDR3 sequence: CASTEGVLDYGYTF. The CDR3 bases are TGTGCCAGCACCGAAGGGGTGCTGGACTATGGCTACACCTTC.

This chain uses TRBV6-5 with TRBJ1-2; D ambiguous. This CDR3 spans 12 amino acids. Trimming stripped 7 bases from V and 4 bases from J, with 10 bases between. Germline CDR1 MNHEY, CDR2 SVGAGI. The CDR3 here is CASMPGAYGYTF. As DNA, the CDR3 is TGTGCCAGCATGCCCGGAGCCTATGGCTACACCTTC.